This T cell receptor (beta chain) was retrieved from a study of T cell repertoires in cytomegalovirus infection. About the research overall: Public TCR beta signatures marked donors with CMV infection and the matching HLA. General study points: The ex vivo response was dominated by HLA-C-restricted CMV-specific TCR beta clonotypes.

A note on this clonotype: Its specificity is not known. At one of its ends the junction is not consistent with the germline gene, which may arise from a read error.

Each CDR3 protein is one row after TCRdb ran MiXCR on the reads. The sample holds some 160,000 distinct CDR3 sequences, 17% seen once. The CDR3 has 14 amino acids. Per germline, CDR1 SEHNR and CDR2 FQNEAQ (reference sequence). The clonotype comes from a human donor in good health (CMV status not recorded). Some clones in this sample may be carry-over from other donors' samples. The chain couples TRBV7-9 to TRBJ2-1, with D maybe TRBD2 (6 bases). Sample: CD8+ T cells from PBMCs. Here the CDR3 DNA reads TGTGCCAGCAGCCTAGCGAGAACGCTCAATGAGCAGTTCTTC. Translation: CASSLARTLNEQFF.